What follows are 29 T cell receptor beta chains derived from one specimen sequenced in a study of blood T cell repertoires in COVID-19. The repertoire was sequenced with immunoSEQ multiplex PCR; TCRdb's copy has only in-frame clones and lacks some. In the table there are about 36,000 clones, 70% to 90% of which are singletons. Sequencing was carried out using peripheral blood. These receptors were collected from a human donor in a cohort sampled during active or convalescent COVID-19. The donor label of this sample is uncertain.

V is TRBV3-1 (or the pseudogene TRBV3-2) and J is TRBJ2-7, with D possibly matching TRBD2 (6 bases). The germline CDR1 and CDR2 sequences are LGHDT and YNNKEL (reference sequence). The CDR3 loop spans 16 amino acids. Trimming left V 4 bases short and J 3 bases short, with 19 bases between. The CDR3 region has the DNA TGTGCCAGCAGCCGGACCGATAGCGGATATCACTACGAGCAGTACTTC. It yields the protein CASSRTDSGYHYEQYF.

J is TRBJ1-6 and V is TRBV6-2 or TRBV6-3, with D uncertain. In germline, CDR1 is MNHEY, CDR2 SVGEGT. Between the trimmed V and J ends, which lost 0 bases and 12 bases, there was a span of 12 bases. The CDR3 is 14 amino acids. CDR3 loop: CASSYSGALGPLHF. The CDR3 nucleotides read TGTGCCAGCAGTTACTCGGGCGCTTTGGGACCCCTCCACTTT.

This clone was seen a few times. The chain is built from TRBV14 and TRBJ2-7; 8 nucleotides line up with TRBD2. There are 14 residues in the CDR3. Losses at the gene ends were 4 bases for V and 5 bases for J; bases not matched to a gene: 7. CDR1 is SGHDN and CDR2 is FVKESK in the germline V gene. CDR3 in DNA: TGTGCCAGCAGCCGAGGGACTAGAGAAGACGAGCAGTACTTC. It is translated as CASSRGTREDEQYF.

The genes are TRBV5-1 and TRBJ2-5; no reliable D call. The germline V gene has CDR1 SGHRS and CDR2 YFSETQ. The CDR3 is made up of 14 amino acids. V dropped 1 base and J dropped 4 bases, with 11 bases sitting between them. For the CDR3, the DNA is TGCGCCAGCAGCTTGTTTAGCCCGAGAGAGACCCAGTACTTC. Its translation is CASSLFSPRETQYF.

On this clone: This specimen includes other DNA sequences encoding the same CDR3. The chain joins TRBV5-6 to TRBJ2-5; 7 bases map to TRBD2. The CDR3 is made up of 14 amino acids. J gave up 2 bases and V 3 bases, and 4 bases lay outside the gene matches. CDR1 and CDR2 from the germline V gene are SGHDT and YYEEEE. In DNA, the CDR3 is TGTGCCAGCAGCTCTACTAGCGCGCAAGAGACCCAGTACTTC. Its protein is CASSSTSAQETQYF. The full variable domain, rest sourced from reference TRBV5-6 and TRBJ2-5, is DAGVTQSPTHLIKTRGQQVTLRCSPKSGHDTVSWYQQALGQGPQFIFQYYEEEERQRGNFPDRFSGHQFPNYSSELNVNALLLGDSALYLCASSSTSAQETQYFGPGTRLLVL.

V usage is TRBV5-4 and J usage is TRBJ1-2; D gene uncertain. V dropped 0 bases and J dropped 0 bases, with 6 bases sitting between them. The CDR3 runs 14 residues. CDR1 is SGHNT and CDR2 is YYREEE in the germline V gene (reference sequence). DNA for the CDR3: TGTGCCAGCAGCTTGGCGGGGTCTAACTATGGCTACACCTTC. Translation: CASSLAGSNYGYTF.

V and J are TRBV7-9 and TRBJ2-1; weak D call: TRBD1 (6 bases). The CDR3 is made up of 14 amino acids. Trimming removed 5 bases from V and 8 bases from J, with 16 bases in between. The germline CDR1 and CDR2 sequences are SEHNR and FQNEAQ (reference sequence). The CDR3 protein is CASSPWGLQDEQFF. The CDR3 bases are TGTGCCAGCAGCCCCTGGGGGCTACAGGATGAGCAGTTCTTC.

The chain has TRBV20-1 and TRBJ2-1; tentative D call: TRBD2 (5 bases). V was clipped by 3 bases and J by 7 bases, with 16 bases between them. The CDR3 has 14 residues. Germline lookup yields CDR1 DFQATT and CDR2 SNEGSKA (reference sequence). Written as DNA, the CDR3 is TGCAGTGCTAGTGCTCTAGCTGTGGGTAATGAGCAGTTCTTC. Amino acids: CSASALAVGNEQFF.

The chain joins TRBV7-2 to TRBJ2-7, with 12 bases fitting TRBD2. This CDR3 is built from 15 residues. V lost 7 bases, J lost 4 bases, and 8 bases stayed unmatched. Germline CDR1 and CDR2: SGHTA and FQGNSA. As DNA, the CDR3 is TGTGCCAGCAAATTACGACTAGCGGGAGATTACGAGCAGTACTTC. This gives the protein CASKLRLAGDYEQYF.

CDR3 nucleotide sequence: TGTGCCAGCAGCTCAGGACAGAGAAGGAACGAGCAGTACTTC. This encodes CASSSGQRRNEQYF. The genes are TRBV11-3 and TRBJ2-7, with D perhaps matching TRBD1 (6 bases). Trimming removed 4 bases from V and 5 bases from J, with 15 bases in between. Germline V gene lookup returns CDR1 SGHNT and CDR2 YENEEA. The CDR3 spans 14 residues.

The chain employs TRBV29-1 and TRBJ2-3; possible D gene TRBD2, 7 bases. This CDR3 is 13 amino acids long. The ends were cut back, 7 bases at V and 6 bases at J, with 17 bases in the middle. Looked up from germline, CDR1 is SQVTM and CDR2 is ANQGSEA. CDR3 bases: TGCAGCGCCCGAACGGGGGGCCATGATACGCAGTATTTT. Protein sequence: CSARTGGHDTQYF.

The chain couples TRBV7-9 to TRBJ1-2; no firm D call. CDR1 and CDR2 from the germline V gene are SEHNR and FQNEAQ (reference sequence). V lost 7 bases, J lost 5 bases, and 11 bases lay in between. This CDR3 is built from 12 residues. For the CDR3, the DNA is TGTGCCAGCATCGGAGGAGCATATGGCTACACCTTC. The encoded protein is CASIGGAYGYTF.

The chain carries TRBV10-3 and TRBJ1-2, with D hard to call. The V and J ends lost 9 bases and 5 bases respectively, with 10 bases between them. Germline CDR1 ENHRY, CDR2 SYGVKD. The CDR3 has 11 amino acids. The CDR3: CAIEAGYGYTF. The CDR3 DNA reads as TGTGCCATTGAGGCGGGATATGGCTACACCTTC.

This clone was seen only once. The chain recombines TRBV28 with TRBJ2-3; no clear D gene. The V gene lost 8 bases and the J gene lost 1 base, with 10 bases spanning the gap. The CDR3 runs to 13 residues. Germline-derived CDR1 and CDR2 are MDHEN and SYDVKM. The CDR3 DNA is TGTGCCAGCCTCTCATCGGGCACAGATACGCAGTATTTT. Amino acid sequence: CASLSSGTDTQYF.

The V call is TRBV4-1, the J call TRBJ2-5; 11 bases map to TRBD2. The CDR3 length is 20 residues. The J segment lost 1 base and the V segment lost 1 base, leaving 14 bases of the junction unmatched. Looked up from germline, CDR1 is MGHRA and CDR2 is YSYEKL. The CDR3 loop reads CASSQVFSASGRSFQETQYF. DNA for the CDR3: TGCGCCAGCAGCCAAGTCTTCTCGGCTAGCGGGAGGTCGTTCCAAGAGACCCAGTACTTC.

This clone was detected once. V gene TRBV28 combines with J gene TRBJ2-2, with 7 bases aligning to TRBD2. The CDR3 runs 15 residues. In germline, CDR1 is MDHEN, CDR2 SYDVKM. Trimming at V came to 2 bases and at J to 0 bases, leaving 0 bases not matched to a gene. The CDR3 protein is CASSLSGTNTGELFF. The CDR3 DNA reads TGTGCCAGCAGTTTAAGCGGGACGAACACCGGGGAGCTGTTTTTT.

The rearrangement uses TRBV20-1 and TRBJ2-1; 9 bases are shared with TRBD2. The CDR3 runs to 14 residues. J gave up 9 bases and V 3 bases, and 9 bases lay outside the gene matches. Germline V gene sequence: CDR1 DFQATT, CDR2 SNEGSKA (reference sequence). The CDR3 DNA reads TGCAGTGCTAGTCATAGCGGGAGTTCCTTTGAGCAGTTCTTC. Amino acid sequence: CSASHSGSSFEQFF.

The chain couples TRBV29-1 to TRBJ2-1; D is unclear. The ends were cut back, 4 bases at V and 7 bases at J, with 11 bases in the middle. This CDR3 comprises 12 residues. The germline gives CDR1 SQVTM, CDR2 ANQGSEA. The chain's CDR3 is CSVVISLNEQFF. The CDR3 DNA sequence: TGCAGCGTTGTAATTAGTTTAAATGAGCAGTTCTTC.

The chain carries TRBV19 and TRBJ1-5; 8 positions match TRBD1. Germline CDR1 is LNHDA and CDR2 is SQIVND (reference sequence). The CDR3 contains 16 residues. The V and J ends lost 7 bases and 1 base, in that order; junction bases with no gene match: 9. The CDR3 loop reads CASNTGQGRSNQPQHF. CDR3 in DNA: TGTGCCAGTAATACAGGACAGGGCAGGAGCAATCAGCCCCAGCATTTT.

This chain connects TRBV6-4 to TRBJ2-3; 9 nucleotides agree with TRBD2. J gave up 3 bases and V 5 bases, and 3 bases lay outside the gene matches. This CDR3 region has 14 residues. Germline assignment: CDR1 MRHNA and CDR2 SNTAGT. The CDR3 region has the DNA TGTGCCAGCAGTCCGGGACTAGCAACAGATACGCAGTATTTT. It encodes CASSPGLATDTQYF.

The gene calls are TRBV11-3 and TRBJ2-7; the D gene is possibly TRBD2 (5 bases). CDR3 length: 15 residues. CDR1 is SGHNT, CDR2 YENEEA, per germline. V was trimmed by 5 bases and J by 2 bases, leaving 16 bases between them. CDR3 region: CASSPRERTTYEQYF. CDR3 in DNA: TGTGCCAGCAGCCCTAGGGAGCGCACAACCTACGAGCAGTACTTC.

This chain connects TRBV2 to TRBJ1-5; 7 bases match TRBD1. Germline V CDR1 and CDR2: SNHLY, FYNNEI. The V and J ends lost 5 bases and 0 bases, in that order; junction bases with no gene match: 4. This CDR3 is 15 amino acids long. The CDR3 nucleotides read TGTGCCAGCAGTTGGGACAGACATAGCAATCAGCCCCAGCATTTT. It specifies CASSWDRHSNQPQHF.

The chain recombines TRBV30 with TRBJ2-1; TRBD1 matches 8 bases. The germline V gene has CDR1 GTSNPN and CDR2 SVGIG (reference sequence). The V and J ends lost 8 bases and 12 bases, in that order; junction bases with no gene match: 12. CDR3 length: 12 amino acids. As DNA, the CDR3 is TGTGCCGGAGACAGGGGCCCCCGGAGGCAGTTCTTC. Translated: CAGDRGPRRQFF.

The rearrangement uses TRBV19 and TRBJ1-1; D perhaps matches TRBD1 (6 bases). Germline-derived CDR1 and CDR2 are LNHDA and SQIVND (reference sequence). The V end lost 2 bases, the J end lost 10 bases, and 14 bases lay between the germline ends. The CDR3 covers 13 residues. The CDR3 sequence: CASSINLDRVAFF. The CDR3 nucleotides are TGTGCCAGTAGTATAAATCTGGACAGAGTAGCTTTCTTT.

The chain carries TRBV7-2 and TRBJ2-5; 13 nucleotides match TRBD2. The V gene's germline CDR1 is SGHTA and CDR2 FQGNSA. J was trimmed by 5 bases and V by 3 bases; bases with no gene match: 6. The CDR3 extends over 16 amino acids. The CDR3 loop is CASSFTGTSGMETQYF. DNA for the CDR3: TGTGCCAGCAGCTTCACCGGGACTAGCGGGATGGAGACCCAGTACTTC.

The sample holds one count of this clone. This chain joins TRBV7-6 and TRBJ2-1; no clear D gene. The CDR3 covers 15 residues. Trimming pared 2 bases from V and 0 bases from J, leaving 8 bases between. Germline V gene data show CDR1 as SGHVS and CDR2 as FNYEAQ. CDR3 bases: TGTGCCAGCAGCTTAACGAGGAGCTCCTACAATGAGCAGTTCTTC. Its translation is CASSLTRSSYNEQFF.

Of note for this clone: At one boundary the junction diverges from the germline segment, which might be a read error. The gene calls are TRBV5-1 and TRBJ2-5, with D hard to call. CDR1 and CDR2 (germline): SGHRS, YFSETQ. This CDR3 region has 12 residues. The CDR3, as DNA: TGCGCCAGCAGCTTGACAGTAGAGTCCCAGTACTTC. It specifies CASSLTVESQYF. Variable domain in full (rest from reference TRBV5-1 and TRBJ2-5): KAGVTQTPRYLIKTRGQQVTLSCSPISGHRSVSWYQQTPGQGLQFLFEYFSETQRNKGNFPGRFSGRQFSNSRSEMNVSTLELGDSALYLCASSLTVESQYFGPGTRLLVL.

The chain joins TRBV11-3 to TRBJ2-1, with D maybe TRBD2 (6 bases). Germline CDR1 SGHNT, CDR2 YENEEA. Trimming took off 1 base at V and 8 bases at J, with 15 bases between the two ends. The CDR3 spans 15 residues. CDR3 region: CASSLGDSSSDEQFF. CDR3 DNA: TGTGCCAGCAGCTTAGGGGACTCCTCGTCGGATGAGCAGTTCTTC.

This clone was seen a few times. The chain joins TRBV7-9 to TRBJ1-4; D might be TRBD1 (6 bases). The V gene's germline CDR1 is SEHNR and CDR2 FQNEAQ (reference sequence). The CDR3 extends over 15 amino acids. Trimming stripped 3 bases from V and 5 bases from J, with 13 bases between. This CDR3 reads CASSFPTGLNEKLFF. The CDR3 DNA reads as TGTGCCAGCAGCTTCCCGACAGGCCTAAATGAAAAACTGTTTTTT. Together with reference TRBV7-9 and TRBJ1-4, the CDR3 gives the full variable domain: DTGVSQNPRHKITKRGQNVTFRCDPISEHNRLYWYRQTLGQGPEFLTYFQNEAQLEKSRLLSDRFSAERPKGSFSTLEIQRTEQGDSAMYLCASSFPTGLNEKLFFGSGTQLSVL.